A selection of T cell receptor beta chains follows, all from one sample in a study of beta chain features in type 1 diabetes. Using immunoSEQ multiplex PCR, the repertoire was profiled, and TCRdb retains in-frame clones only, with some absent. Of a few hundred thousand clones in the sample, approximately 12% were seen once. The source material was naive CD4+ T cells from blood. These receptors came from a woman aged 18 to 35 with type 1 diabetes. Each CDR3 is given with its conserved first and last residue. The D gene is left open where the match is weak. Rows may omit the clone size; those that give it use once, few, many or a size class.

TRBV5-4,-,-,TRBJ2-7,TGTGCCAGCAGGGCGGACTCTTACGAGCAGTACTTC,CASRADSYEQYF
TRBV29-1,few,-,TRBJ2-5,TGCAGCGTTGTACCTAAAGAGACCCAGTACTTC,CSVVPKETQYF
TRBV19,-,TRBD1,TRBJ1-4,TGTGCCATCGGGAAACGGGACAGCGAAAAACTGTTTTTT,CAIGKRDSEKLFF
TRBV7-9,-,TRBD1,TRBJ2-5,TGTGCCAGCAGCGTCGGGACAGGGTCCTCTGGGACCCAGTACTTC,CASSVGTGSSGTQYF
TRBV29-1,-,-,TRBJ2-3,TGCAGCGTTGACAGGGTAGATACGCAGTATTTT,CSVDRVDTQYF
TRBV30,-,-,TRBJ2-1,TGTGCCTGGAGTCCAGATAACAATGAGCAGTTCTTC,CAWSPDNNEQFF
TRBV29-1,few,TRBD2,TRBJ2-3,TGCAGCGTTGAAGATCGTGAGGGAGGGCCGACAGATACGCAGTATTTT,CSVEDREGGPTDTQYF
TRBV4-1,-,TRBD1,TRBJ1-4,TGCGCCAGCAGCCAAGCCAGGGGGGAAAAACTGTTTTTT,CASSQARGEKLFF
TRBV19,-,TRBD2,TRBJ2-1,TGTGCCAGTAGTACACCGGGACTAGCGGACAATGAGCAGTTCTTC,CASSTPGLADNEQFF
TRBV11-2,few,-,TRBJ2-1,TGTGCCAGCAGCTCGCTTGAGGGGGACGGTGAGCAGTTCTTC,CASSSLEGDGEQFF
TRBV7-7,-,TRBD1,TRBJ2-5,TGTGCCAGCAGCCCGCGACAGGGTACTTTGGGGACCCAGTACTTC,CASSPRQGTLGTQYF
TRBV29-1,-,-,TRBJ2-2,TGCAGCGTTCGAGGAGCCGGGGAGCTGTTTTTT,CSVRGAGELFF
TRBV5-1,-,TRBD1,TRBJ1-3,TGCGCCAGCAGCTTGGGGGACAGCGACTCTGGAAACACCATATATTTT,CASSLGDSDSGNTIYF
TRBV5-4,-,-,TRBJ1-2,TGTGCCACCTACCCCCCGGGAGGCTATGGCTACACCTTC,CATYPPGGYGYTF
TRBV13,-,-,TRBJ1-2,TGTGCCAGCAGCTTAGGCCGGGACTTTCGGATTGGCTACACCTTC,CASSLGRDFRIGYTF
TRBV29-1,-,-,TRBJ2-2,TGCAGCGTTCCAGGGTATCGCACCGGGGAGCTGTTTTTT,CSVPGYRTGELFF
TRBV4-1,few,-,TRBJ2-1,TGCGCCAGCAGCCAAGAAGGGGGAGGGGAGCAGTTCTTC,CASSQEGGGEQFF
TRBV11-3,-,-,TRBJ1-2,TGTGCCAGCAGCTTGGAGGAGTTCACCCCGCATGGCTACACCTTC,CASSLEEFTPHGYTF
TRBV2,-,-,TRBJ1-5,TGTGCCAGCAGACCCGACTCGTCTAGCAATCAGCCCCAGCATTTT,CASRPDSSSNQPQHF
TRBV7-6,-,-,TRBJ1-1,TGTGCCAGCAGCTCAGGGCCGAACACTGAAGCTTTCTTT,CASSSGPNTEAFF
TRBV9,-,TRBD1,TRBJ1-1,TGTGCCAGCAGCGTAGCTGCACAGGGGGCGAGGAACACTGAAGCTTTCTTT,CASSVAAQGARNTEAFF
TRBV5-1,-,-,TRBJ2-5,TGCGCCAGCAGGTTCCAGGAGACCCAGTACTTC,CASRFQETQYF
TRBV28,few,-,TRBJ2-3,TGTGCCAGCAGAGCTACCAGCACAGATACGCAGTATTTT,CASRATSTDTQYF
TRBV28,-,-,TRBJ2-7,TGTGCCAGCAGTACAGGGTACGAGCAGTACTTC,CASSTGYEQYF
TRBV5-4,-,-,TRBJ2-2,TGTGCCAGCAGCTTGGCTGGGGGGTCCGGCACCGGGGAGCTGTTTTTT,CASSLAGGSGTGELFF
TRBV7-3,-,-,TRBJ2-5,TGTGCCAGCAGCTTCGAGGGAGAGACCCAGTACTTC,CASSFEGETQYF
TRBV2,-,TRBD1,TRBJ2-7,TGTGCCAGCACCGAGGGACAGACCTACGAGCAGTACTTC,CASTEGQTYEQYF
TRBV9,-,TRBD1,TRBJ2-5,TGTGCCAGCAGCGAAAGGACAGGGCGGGAGACCCAGTACTTC,CASSERTGRETQYF
TRBV11-2,-,-,TRBJ2-7,TGTGCCAGCAGCGTAAGCCCCGCGAATTACGAGCAGTACTTC,CASSVSPANYEQYF
TRBV11-3,few,TRBD2,TRBJ2-1,TGTGCCAGCAGCTTAGCCCCTGAACTAGCGGGGTTCAATGAGCAGTTCTTC,CASSLAPELAGFNEQFF
TRBV28,few,TRBD2,TRBJ2-1,TGTGCCAGCAGTTTCCCCCTAGCGGGAGCGGGGAATGAGCAGTTCTTC,CASSFPLAGAGNEQFF
TRBV11-2,-,-,TRBJ2-1,TGTGCCAGCAGCTTAGCACCCAGGGGTTACAATGAGCAGTTCTTC,CASSLAPRGYNEQFF
TRBV7-8,few,-,TRBJ2-5,TGTGCCAGCAGACGGGGTAGCCAAGAGACCCAGTACTTC,CASRRGSQETQYF
TRBV4-2,-,-,TRBJ2-1,TGTGCCAGCAGCCAAGCGCTGGGGGGAAATGGGGATGAGCAGTTCTTC,CASSQALGGNGDEQFF
TRBV6-5,few,-,TRBJ2-5,TGTGCCAGCGGCAAACGAGAGACCCAGTACTTC,CASGKRETQYF
TRBV30,few,TRBD2,TRBJ2-4,TGTGCCTGCGGGCGGGAGTCTGCCAAAAACATTCAGTACTTC,CACGRESAKNIQYF
TRBV15,-,-,TRBJ2-7,TGTGCCACCGCTAAGGAGACAGGTCCCTACGAGCAGTACTTC,CATAKETGPYEQYF
TRBV5-4,few,TRBD2,TRBJ2-1,TGTGCCAGCAGCTTGTCACTAGCGGGGCTCAATGAGCAGTTCTTC,CASSLSLAGLNEQFF
TRBV7-7,-,-,TRBJ2-5,TGTGCCAGCAGCTTGAATCGCGGGGTGCAAGAGACCCAGTACTTC,CASSLNRGVQETQYF
TRBV12-5,few,TRBD1,TRBJ2-3,TGTGCTAGTGGTTTGGGACAGGGCGATACGCAGTATTTT,CASGLGQGDTQYF
TRBV7-9,few,TRBD1,TRBJ1-1,TGTGCCAGCAGCCCAACGGGACAGGGGACAGGAGGCACTGAAGCTTTCTTT,CASSPTGQGTGGTEAFF
TRBV7-3,-,-,TRBJ2-3,TGTGCCAGCAGCCCATTGGGCGCAGATACGCAGTATTTT,CASSPLGADTQYF
TRBV4-3,few,-,TRBJ1-2,TGCGCCAGCAGCCGAGGAGACAGGAACTATGGCTACACCTTC,CASSRGDRNYGYTF
TRBV5-6,few,-,TRBJ2-5,TGTGCCAGCAGCTACCTCGGGGTGGGGCAAGAGACCCAGTACTTC,CASSYLGVGQETQYF
TRBV19,few,-,TRBJ1-2,TGTGCCACTCTCTCAGGATCTAACTATGGCTACACCTTC,CATLSGSNYGYTF
TRBV5-1,few,TRBD1,TRBJ2-1,TGCGCCAGCAGCCCGCAGACAGGGTCCAATGAGCAGTTCTTC,CASSPQTGSNEQFF
TRBV15,-,-,TRBJ2-7,TGTGCCACCAGCAGAGAACTATCCTCCTACGAGCAGTACTTC,CATSRELSSYEQYF
TRBV11-2,few,-,TRBJ2-1,TGTGCCAGCAGCTTTGGACTCTGGGGGGACAATGAGCAGTTCTTC,CASSFGLWGDNEQFF
TRBV14,few,-,TRBJ2-6,TGTGCCAGCAGCCTTGCGGGGTCCTGGGCCAACGTCCTGACTTTC,CASSLAGSWANVLTF
TRBV2,-,TRBD2,TRBJ2-1,TGTGCCAGCAGGACTCTAGCGGGAGGGCGGAATGAGCAGTTCTTC,CASRTLAGGRNEQFF
TRBV15,few,-,TRBJ2-7,TGTGCCACCAGCAGAGCCCCTTTCGAGCAGTACTTC,CATSRAPFEQYF
TRBV5-5,-,TRBD2,TRBJ2-1,TGTGCCAGCAGCTTGAACTGGGCGGGAGATGAGCAGTTCTTC,CASSLNWAGDEQFF
TRBV5-4,few,TRBD2,TRBJ2-2,TGTGCCAGCAGCTTTCCCGAGCGGGGGGGTAAAACCGGGGAGCTGTTTTTT,CASSFPERGGKTGELFF
TRBV10-3,-,TRBD2,TRBJ2-1,TGTGCCATCAGAGTTAGCGGGAACGTGTACAATGAGCAGTTCTTC,CAIRVSGNVYNEQFF
TRBV25-1,-,-,TRBJ2-3,TGTGCCAAATCCTACAACCAGCGAGATACGCAGTATTTT,CAKSYNQRDTQYF
TRBV15,-,-,TRBJ1-4,TGTGCCACCCGGAGGGGGGGAAGGAGTGAAAAACTGTTTTTT,CATRRGGRSEKLFF